These T cell receptor beta chains were read from a single sample in a study of blood T cell repertoires in COVID-19. The data were produced by immunoSEQ multiplex PCR, yet TCRdb's version contains in-frame clones alone and is incomplete. The top ten hold roughly 3% of the sample, which has 200,000 to 250,000 clones, roughly nine tenths seen once. The sample taken for sequencing was PBMCs or T cells enriched from blood (not recorded which). The receptors derive from a woman under 30 in a cohort exposed to, infected with or recovered from COVID-19 (not recorded which). Both conserved end residues are trimmed from each CDR3.

>16|TRBJ1-1|TRBV27
ASSPFPGRGKDGPEAF
>11|TRBJ1-1|TRBV3-1/TRBV3-2
ASSPSLNTEAF
>11|TRBJ2-7|TRBV4-1
ANAWGVIYEQY
>13|TRBJ2-7|TRBV6-8
ASSHPGTGLSEQY
>12|TRBJ1-4|TRBV28
ASSLSSLRGKLF
>12|TRBJ1-3|TRBV3-1/TRBV3-2
ASSPEDSGNTIY
>9|TRBJ2-1|TRBV11-2
ASSLGQDQF
>14|TRBJ2-3|TRBV28
ASSRGSGGATDTQY
>15|TRBJ1-5|TRBV5-1
ASSLGTGARGNQPQH
>12|TRBJ1-3|TRBV6-6
ASTPGGGGNTIY
>15|TRBJ2-2|TRBV19
ASSMRASGRYAGELF
>11|TRBJ1-2|TRBV2
ASSRDSYYGYT
>11|TRBJ2-5|TRBV6-1
ASSETSMGTQY
>13|TRBJ2-5|TRBV19
ASSIGGAGQETQY
>15|TRBJ1-2|TRBV10-3
AISDPNARTGDYGYT
>10|TRBJ2-1|TRBV12-3/TRBV12-4
ASSLSYNEQF
>12|TRBJ1-1|TRBV9
ASSPSGEFTEAF
>12|TRBJ1-2|TRBV7-9
ASSLTDLGYGYT
>13|TRBJ2-2|TRBV28
ASSFPTGTGGELF
>14|TRBJ2-1|TRBV25-1
ASSENKGKGDNEQF
>11|TRBJ2-7|TRBV2
ASSAEFPYEQY
>13|TRBJ1-3|TRBV6-5
ASSYTGRVGNTIY
>11|TRBJ2-5|TRBV5-4
ASSFVSGETQY
>13|TRBJ2-4|TRBV19
ASTPGGTAKNIQY
>12|TRBJ1-2|TRBV10-3
AIIPGQGASGYT
>10|TRBJ2-7|TRBV12-3/TRBV12-4
ASSGQGYEQY
>15|TRBJ1-4|TRBV19
ASSRRDRGSTNEKLF
>11|TRBJ1-1|TRBV18
ASSPQQSAEAF
>10|TRBJ1-6|TRBV18
ASSPSRSPLH
>16|TRBJ2-3|TRBV7-7
ASSLGGKGAGAGDTQY
>13|TRBJ2-1|TRBV10-2
ASTLSSGAPDEQF
>12|TRBJ2-5|TRBV6-5
ASSYGTARETQY
>13|TRBJ2-2|TRBV9
ASSVGGASTGELF
>12|TRBJ2-6|TRBV15
ATEESGGANVLT
>12|TRBJ2-7|TRBV11-3
ASSSWTSGNEQY
>13|TRBJ2-2|TRBV24-1
ATSDAQENTGELF
>11|TRBJ1-1|TRBV9
ASSRTGGRKAF
>13|TRBJ1-1|TRBV7-8
ASSSSQGSAGEAF
>11|TRBJ1-5|TRBV19
ASRDQGDQPQH
>13|TRBJ1-2|TRBV11-3
ASSPDGQATYGYT
>12|TRBJ2-7|TRBV5-6
ASSRTGSSYEQY